The 5 T cell receptor beta chains given below trace back to one sample, sequenced in a study of human T cells and chemical hapten exposure. Time point noted: patch test 1, 2 weeks after DPC sensitization. Treatment: therapeutic diphenylcyclopropenone sensitization with weekly scalp DPC. MiXCR was run by TCRdb on the RACE reads, yielding one entry per CDR3 protein. Of 300,000 to 400,000 distinct CDR3 sequences listed, around 6.9% are singletons. The sequenced sample was whole blood, obtained in connection with sensitization to the hapten diphenylcyclopropenone (DPC). The receptors derive from a young woman with alopecia areata. Some clones in this sample may be carry-over from other donors' samples.

This clonotype was seen a few times. The chain is built from TRBV6-5 and TRBJ1-2; 11 bases map to TRBD1. Germline CDR1 is MNHEY and CDR2 is SVGAGI. The CDR3 sequence is 16 residues long. The junction had 5 bases not matched to a gene; V was cut back by 2 bases and J by 3 bases. CDR3: CASSYPRTGGDYGYTF. The CDR3 DNA reads TGTGCCAGCAGTTACCCGCGGACAGGGGGCGACTATGGCTACACCTTC.

This clonotype occurred a few times. This chain links TRBV18 with TRBJ2-5; D is undetermined. The CDR3 covers 15 residues. Germline assignment: CDR1 KGHSH and CDR2 LQKENI. V was cut by 3 bases and J by 1 base, with 12 bases left in between. CDR3 nucleotide sequence: TGTGCCAGCTCACCTCGGCTTGATATCCAAGAGACCCAGTACTTC. Translation: CASSPRLDIQETQYF.

V and J are TRBV5-1 and TRBJ1-1, with 7 bases identical to TRBD1. The CDR3 spans 14 residues. Germline V gene lookup returns CDR1 SGHRS and CDR2 YFSETQ. Losses at the gene ends were 4 bases for V and 6 bases for J; bases not matched to a gene: 9. The CDR3 reads CASSPGTAGAEAFF. The CDR3 DNA reads as TGCGCCAGCAGCCCAGGGACAGCCGGCGCTGAAGCTTTCTTT.

This clonotype was found a few times. The chain joins TRBV21-1 to TRBJ1-1. TRBV21-1 is designated a pseudogene. The length of the CDR3 is 12 residues. The CDR3 DNA is TGTGCCAGCAGCAAATTCCACACTGAAGCTTTCTTT. Protein product: CASSKFHTEAFF.

A few counts support this clonotype. J is TRBJ2-3 and V is TRBV7-2; 9 nucleotides line up with TRBD2. This CDR3 has 16 amino acids. Trimming took 3 bases from V and 3 from J; bases not matched to a gene: 7. Germline loops: CDR1 SGHTA, CDR2 FQGNSA. As DNA, the CDR3 is TGTGCCAGCAGCTTCCGCCTAGCGGGGACAACAGATACGCAGTATTTT. This codes for CASSFRLAGTTDTQYF.